These T cell receptor beta chains were read from a single sample in a study of T cell repertoires in ileal Crohn's disease. The method was immunoSEQ multiplex PCR; TCRdb's version includes in-frame clones alone and lacks a portion of them. The sample records roughly 9,200 clones, 79% being singletons. The source material was ileal tissue. The receptors originated from an adult with Crohn's disease. Each CDR3 is given with its conserved first and last residue. Each record gives: D gene, J gene, V gene, clone size, CDR3 length, CDR3 DNA, CDR3 protein. A D gene is named only where the DNA matches it firmly. The size of a clone is reported for some rows only, either as once, few or many, or as a class for expanded clones.

NA,TRBJ1-2,TRBV7-2,NA,15,TGTGCCAGCCTTCCACCCGGAGGTGCTAACTATGGCTACACCTTC,CASLPPGGANYGYTF
NA,TRBJ2-1,TRBV18,NA,12,TGTGCCAGCTCACCACGTAACAATGAGCAGTTCTTC,CASSPRNNEQFF
TRBD2,TRBJ2-1,TRBV2,NA,14,TGTGCCAGCAATCTCCTCGGCGGGAGGAATGAGCAGTTCTTC,CASNLLGGRNEQFF
NA,TRBJ2-1,TRBV2,NA,12,TGTGCCCTAGGGCGGGGATACAATGAGCAGTTCTTC,CALGRGYNEQFF
NA,TRBJ2-1,TRBV15,NA,13,TGTGCCACCAGCAGAGATTGGGGGGATGAGCAGTTCTTC,CATSRDWGDEQFF
TRBD2,TRBJ2-1,TRBV5-1,NA,14,TGCGCCAGCAGCTTGGCCCGGGGGGACAATGAGCAGTTCTTC,CASSLARGDNEQFF
NA,TRBJ2-1,TRBV4-2,once,16,TGTGCCAGCAGCCAAGATTTGGGCGGGCCTGGCAATGAGCAGTTCTTC,CASSQDLGGPGNEQFF
NA,TRBJ2-5,TRBV6-1,few,17,TGTGCCAGCAGTGAAGGCCCCGGGAGGGGGCCCCAAGAGACCCAGTACTTC,CASSEGPGRGPQETQYF
TRBD2,TRBJ2-3,TRBV4-2,NA,17,TGTGCCAGCAGCCACCACCGGGAGCGGGGGGCCACAGATACGCAGTATTTT,CASSHHRERGATDTQYF
NA,TRBJ2-1,TRBV9,once,16,TGTGCCAGCAGCGTAGCTAGCGCGGGCGCAGTTAATGAGCAGTTCTTC,CASSVASAGAVNEQFF
NA,TRBJ2-7,TRBV18,few,12,TGTGCCAGCTCAGCACTAGGGGACGAGCAGTACTTC,CASSALGDEQYF
TRBD1,TRBJ1-6,TRBV18,once,14,TGTGCCAGCTCACCGGACAGGGATAGATCACCCCTCCACTTT,CASSPDRDRSPLHF
TRBD2,TRBJ2-1,TRBV5-6,NA,19,TGTGCCAGCAGCTTGAAGAGACTAGCGGGGGGGCTCTCCTACAATGAGCAGTTCTTC,CASSLKRLAGGLSYNEQFF
TRBD1,TRBJ2-7,TRBV6-5,few,14,TGTGCCAGCAGCCCACCGGGACAGGTTTACGAGCAGTACTTC,CASSPPGQVYEQYF
TRBD2,TRBJ2-5,TRBV6-6,NA,15,TGTGCCAGCAGCCGCTCGGGCGGGGGTAGGGAGACCCAGTACTTC,CASSRSGGGRETQYF
TRBD1,TRBJ1-5,TRBV18,NA,15,TGTGCCAGCTCACCGGACAGGGAAAATAGTCAGCCCCAGCATTTT,CASSPDRENSQPQHF
TRBD1,TRBJ2-7,TRBV4-2,NA,13,TGTGCCAGCAGCCCAGGGGACAGCTACGAGCAGTACTTC,CASSPGDSYEQYF
NA,TRBJ2-1,TRBV19,NA,15,TGTGCCAGTAGTATTGCCTGGAGCTCCTACAATGAGCAGTTCTTC,CASSIAWSSYNEQFF
NA,TRBJ2-2,TRBV5-1,NA,17,TGCGCCAGCAGAGACTACAGATTCCCTCCTGGCCCCGGGGAGCTGTTTTTT,CASRDYRFPPGPGELFF
TRBD1,TRBJ1-2,TRBV19,few,14,TGTGCCAGTAGTACCCCGGGACAGGGACTGGGCTACACCTTC,CASSTPGQGLGYTF
TRBD1,TRBJ2-7,TRBV4-1,once,15,TGCGCCAGCAGCCAAGTCCCGGGACAGTCCTACGAGCAGTACTTC,CASSQVPGQSYEQYF
NA,TRBJ1-2,TRBV7-9,NA,14,TGTGCCAGCAGCAACCGACGGCGGCGACGGGGCTACACCTTC,CASSNRRRRRGYTF
NA,TRBJ1-1,TRBV28,NA,11,TGTGCCAGCAGTACGAGCATCGGGTCTTTCTTT,CASSTSIGSFF
TRBD2,TRBJ2-3,TRBV2,NA,14,TGTGCCAGCAGTAGGACTAGCTCTCCAGATACGCAGTATTTT,CASSRTSSPDTQYF
NA,TRBJ2-5,TRBV15,NA,14,TGTGCCACCAGCGGGGCCGCGAGACAAGAGACCCAGTACTTC,CATSGAARQETQYF